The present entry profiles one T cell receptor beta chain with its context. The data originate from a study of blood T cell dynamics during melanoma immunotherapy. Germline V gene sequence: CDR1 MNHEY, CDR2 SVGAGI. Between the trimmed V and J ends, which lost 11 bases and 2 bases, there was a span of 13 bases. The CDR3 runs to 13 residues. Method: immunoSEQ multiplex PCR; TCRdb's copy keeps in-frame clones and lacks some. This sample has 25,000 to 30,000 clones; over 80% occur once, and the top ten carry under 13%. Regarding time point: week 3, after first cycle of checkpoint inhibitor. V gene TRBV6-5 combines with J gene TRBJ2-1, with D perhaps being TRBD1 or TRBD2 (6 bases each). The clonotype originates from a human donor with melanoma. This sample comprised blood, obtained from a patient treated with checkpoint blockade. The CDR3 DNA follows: TGTGCCGCCTCGGGGGCCCCCTACAATGAGCAGTTCTTC. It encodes CAASGAPYNEQFF.